Reported below is one TCR beta chain. This clonotype was recorded at least ten times. Its antigen is currently not known. The sample holds no much larger clone one base away, and base qualities are not on file. This entry belongs to a study of T-cell reconstitution after alpha-beta-depleted transplantation in children (dated by TCRdb to 2015 to 2016). About the full investigation: T-cell immune reconstitution after TCRalphabeta/CD19-depleted allogeneic hematopoietic cell transplantation in children was quantitatively tracked in the study by means of TCR repertoire profiling. The study at large found these results: About two months after transplant, the apparently early recovery of alphabetaT-cell counts reportedly depended on just several hundred clones that had expanded rapidly and came from non-depleted graft cells. The high TCRbeta diversity at day 60 in some patients was ascribed to recipient T cells and intrathymic progenitors that had survived conditioning. Hyperexpanded clone frequencies declined over subsequent months; after one year, T-cell counts and TCRbeta diversity were mostly attributed to newly produced T cells.

Explained via the paper, the treatment or condition label denotes: allogeneic hematopoietic cell transplantation with graft depleted of TCRalphabeta T cells and CD19 B cells. The transplant recipients were children given TCRalphabeta/CD19-depleted allogeneic hematopoietic cell grafts. Library method: PCR. Sequencing took place on an Illumina HiSeq 2500. To normalize quantification of the TCRbeta repertoire, the TCR libraries were built with molecular barcoding that relied on unique molecular identifiers. The public reads were run again by TCRdb, first through fastp at Q25 and then through MiXCR, and only productive beta chains were kept. Each entry is one CDR3 protein sequence, shown with its most common DNA and genes. Present in this sample are roughly 200,000 distinct CDR3 sequences, roughly a tenth of which were seen just once. The ten top clones hold 28% of the sample. This specimen consisted of PBMCs, obtained before TCRalphabeta/CD19-depleted stem cell transplant. This receptor was identified in a child less than two years old with acute myeloid leukemia, due to receive a stem cell transplant.

In nucleotide form, the sequence is TGTGCCAGCAGCTTTCCGGGCCCCAGAAACACCATATATTTT. The resulting protein is CASSFPGPRNTIYF. This sequence uses TRBV7-9 and TRBJ1-3; the D gene lacks a confident call. From the germline V gene (reference sequence), CDR1 is SEHNR and CDR2 is FQNEAQ. Trimming at the junction amounts to 3 bases on V and 5 bases on J, and the germline ends lie 11 bases apart. From the cysteine up to the phenylalanine, the CDR3 has a length of 14 residues. The sequence is cut down to CDR3 DNA, 42 bases in frame from base 1.